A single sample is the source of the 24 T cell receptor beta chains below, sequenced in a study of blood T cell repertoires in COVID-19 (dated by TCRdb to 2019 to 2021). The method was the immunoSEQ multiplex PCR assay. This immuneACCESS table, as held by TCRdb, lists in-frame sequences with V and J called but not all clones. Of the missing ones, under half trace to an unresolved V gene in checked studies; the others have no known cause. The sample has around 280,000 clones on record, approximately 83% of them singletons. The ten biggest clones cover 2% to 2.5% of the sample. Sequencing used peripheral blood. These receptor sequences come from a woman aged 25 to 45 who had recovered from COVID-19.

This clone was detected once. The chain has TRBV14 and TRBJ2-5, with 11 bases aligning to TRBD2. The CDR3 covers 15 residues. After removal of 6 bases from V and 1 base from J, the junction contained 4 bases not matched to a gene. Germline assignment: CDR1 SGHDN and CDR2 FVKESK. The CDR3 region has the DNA TGTGCCAGCAGTAAAGGGACTAGCGGCCAAGAGACCCAGTACTTC. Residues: CASSKGTSGQETQYF.

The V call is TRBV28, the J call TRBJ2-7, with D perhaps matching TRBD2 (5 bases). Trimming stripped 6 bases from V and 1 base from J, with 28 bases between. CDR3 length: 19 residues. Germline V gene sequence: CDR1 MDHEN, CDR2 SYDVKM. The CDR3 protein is CASRISGLSPNFQSYEQYF. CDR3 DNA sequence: TGTGCCAGCAGAATATCGGGATTATCGCCTAATTTTCAATCCTACGAGCAGTACTTC.

The CDR3 protein is CASSPGPGQGEGNGYTF. CDR3 bases: TGTGCCAGCAGCCCGGGGCCGGGACAAGGGGAGGGCAATGGCTACACCTTC. This chain connects TRBV7-2 to TRBJ1-2, with D maybe TRBD1 (6 bases). Germline V lookup: CDR1 SGHTA, CDR2 FQGNSA. The CDR3 runs to 17 residues. The V end was cut by 5 bases, the J end by 6 bases, with 25 bases between.

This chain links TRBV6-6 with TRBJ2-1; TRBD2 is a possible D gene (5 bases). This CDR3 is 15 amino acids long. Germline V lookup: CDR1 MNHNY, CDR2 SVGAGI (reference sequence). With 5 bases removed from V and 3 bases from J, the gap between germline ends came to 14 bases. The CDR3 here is CASSAPDGNYNEQFF. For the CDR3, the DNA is TGTGCCAGCAGTGCCCCGGACGGGAACTACAATGAGCAGTTCTTC.

The CDR3 reads CASSPWANQPQHF. CDR3 nucleotide sequence: TGTGCCAGCTCACCGTGGGCGAATCAGCCCCAGCATTTT. The gene calls are TRBV18 and TRBJ1-5; D remains ambiguous. The CDR3 has 13 residues. Germline loops: CDR1 KGHSH, CDR2 LQKENI. V was trimmed by 3 bases and J by 4 bases, leaving 7 bases between them.

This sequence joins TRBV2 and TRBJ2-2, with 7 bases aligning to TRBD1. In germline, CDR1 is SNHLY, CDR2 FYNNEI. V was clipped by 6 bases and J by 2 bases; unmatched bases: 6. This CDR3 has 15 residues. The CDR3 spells CASRADRANTGELFF. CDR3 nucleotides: TGTGCCAGCAGGGCTGACAGGGCCAACACCGGGGAGCTGTTTTTT.

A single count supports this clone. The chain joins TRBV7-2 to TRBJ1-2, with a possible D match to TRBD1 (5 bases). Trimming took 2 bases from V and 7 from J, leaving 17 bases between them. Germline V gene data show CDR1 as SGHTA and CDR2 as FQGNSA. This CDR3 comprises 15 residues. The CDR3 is CASSLSSGRLGGYTF. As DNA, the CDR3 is TGTGCCAGCAGCTTATCCTCGGGACGACTAGGTGGCTACACCTTC.

CDR3: CASSPTSGRMFGTGELFF. The CDR3 coding sequence is TGCGCCAGCAGCCCAACTAGCGGGAGAATGTTTGGGACCGGGGAGCTGTTTTTT. The chain has TRBV5-1 and TRBJ2-2, with 11 bases that match TRBD2. The V segment lost 4 bases and the J segment 5 bases; nucleotides outside the gene matches: 13. Germline assignment: CDR1 SGHRS and CDR2 YFSETQ. The CDR3 is made up of 18 amino acids.

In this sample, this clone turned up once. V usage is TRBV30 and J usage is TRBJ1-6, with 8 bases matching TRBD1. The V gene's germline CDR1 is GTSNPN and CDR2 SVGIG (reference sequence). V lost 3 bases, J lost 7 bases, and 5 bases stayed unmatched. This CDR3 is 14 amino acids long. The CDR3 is CAWSQGAENSPLHF. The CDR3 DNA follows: TGTGCCTGGAGCCAGGGGGCGGAGAATTCACCCCTCCACTTT.

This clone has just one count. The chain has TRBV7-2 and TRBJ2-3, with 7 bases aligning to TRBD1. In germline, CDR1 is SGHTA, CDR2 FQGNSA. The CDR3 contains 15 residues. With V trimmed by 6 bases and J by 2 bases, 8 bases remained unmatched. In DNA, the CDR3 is TGTGCCAGCAGTCGGGACAGTCCCCTCACAGATACGCAGTATTTT. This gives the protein CASSRDSPLTDTQYF.

The CDR3 is CASSLWEGTEAFF. CDR3 nucleotide sequence: TGTGCCAGCAGTTTATGGGAGGGAACTGAAGCTTTCTTT. J is TRBJ1-1 and V is TRBV27, with D uncertain. Germline CDR1 MNHEY, CDR2 SMNVEV (reference sequence). The ends were cut back, 1 base at V and 5 bases at J, with 8 bases in the middle. CDR3 length: 13 amino acids.

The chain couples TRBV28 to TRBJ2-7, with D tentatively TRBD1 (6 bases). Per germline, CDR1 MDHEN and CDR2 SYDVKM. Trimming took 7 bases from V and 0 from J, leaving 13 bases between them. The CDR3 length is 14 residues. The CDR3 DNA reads TGTGCCAGCACCCAGACAGGACGCTCCTACGAGCAGTACTTC. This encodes CASTQTGRSYEQYF.

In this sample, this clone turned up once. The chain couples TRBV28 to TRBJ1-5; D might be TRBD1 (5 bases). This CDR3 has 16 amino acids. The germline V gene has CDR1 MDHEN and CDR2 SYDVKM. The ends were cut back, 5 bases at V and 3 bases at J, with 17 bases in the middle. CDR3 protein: CASSGGDQSDNQPQHF. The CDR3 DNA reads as TGTGCCAGCAGTGGGGGGGATCAGTCGGACAATCAGCCCCAGCATTTT.

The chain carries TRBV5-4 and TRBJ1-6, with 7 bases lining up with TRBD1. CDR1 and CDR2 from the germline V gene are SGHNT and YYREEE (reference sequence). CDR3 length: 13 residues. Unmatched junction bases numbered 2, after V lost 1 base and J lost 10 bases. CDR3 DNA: TGTGCCAGCAGCTTGCCAGGGGGATCACCCCTCCACTTT. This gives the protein CASSLPGGSPLHF.

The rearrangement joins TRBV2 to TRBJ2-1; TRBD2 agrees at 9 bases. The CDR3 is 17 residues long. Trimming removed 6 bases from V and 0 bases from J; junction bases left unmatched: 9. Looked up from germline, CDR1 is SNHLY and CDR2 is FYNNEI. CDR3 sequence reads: CASRGLAGLVSYNEQFF. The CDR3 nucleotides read TGTGCCAGCAGGGGACTAGCAGGGTTAGTCTCCTACAATGAGCAGTTCTTC.

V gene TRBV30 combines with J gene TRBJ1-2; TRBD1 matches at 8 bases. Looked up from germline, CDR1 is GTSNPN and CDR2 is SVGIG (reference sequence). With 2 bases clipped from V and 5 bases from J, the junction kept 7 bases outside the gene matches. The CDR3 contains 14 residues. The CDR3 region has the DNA TGTGCCTGGAGTCCACCAGGGACAGGATATGGCTACACCTTC. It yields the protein CAWSPPGTGYGYTF.

The CDR3 protein is CASSFEPTYEQYF. As DNA, the CDR3 is TGTGCCAGCAGCTTCGAACCTACCTACGAGCAGTACTTC. V gene TRBV7-9 combines with J gene TRBJ2-7; D uncertain. Germline V gene sequence: CDR1 SEHNR, CDR2 FQNEAQ (reference sequence). There are 13 residues in the CDR3. V was shortened by 3 bases and J by 2 bases, with 8 bases between the two germline ends.

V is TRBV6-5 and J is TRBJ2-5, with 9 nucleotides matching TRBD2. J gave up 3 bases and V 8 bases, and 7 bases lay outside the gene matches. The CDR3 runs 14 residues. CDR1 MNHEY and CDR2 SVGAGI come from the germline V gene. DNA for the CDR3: TGTGCCAGCTCCCCGGGACTAGCTAAAGAGACCCAGTACTTC. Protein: CASSPGLAKETQYF.

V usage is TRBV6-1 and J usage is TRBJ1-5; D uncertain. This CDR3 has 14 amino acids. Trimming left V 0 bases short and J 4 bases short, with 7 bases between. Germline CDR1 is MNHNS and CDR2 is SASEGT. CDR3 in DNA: TGTGCCAGCAGTGAAGCTGCGGTGAATCAGCCCCAGCATTTT. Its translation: CASSEAAVNQPQHF.

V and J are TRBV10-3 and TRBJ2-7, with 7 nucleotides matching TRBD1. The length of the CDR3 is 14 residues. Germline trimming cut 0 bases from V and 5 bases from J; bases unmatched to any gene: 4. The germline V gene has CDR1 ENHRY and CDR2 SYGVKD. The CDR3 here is CAISESRQGDEQYF. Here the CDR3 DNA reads TGTGCCATCAGTGAGTCGAGGCAGGGGGACGAGCAGTACTTC.

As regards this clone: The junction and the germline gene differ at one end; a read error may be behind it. CDR3 sequence: CASSGEIF. As DNA, the CDR3 is TGCGCCAGCAGTGGCGAGATCTTC. V gene TRBV10-1 combines with J gene TRBJ2-7, with unresolved D. Germline values: CDR1 WNHNN, CDR2 SYGVQD (reference sequence). This CDR3 has 8 residues.

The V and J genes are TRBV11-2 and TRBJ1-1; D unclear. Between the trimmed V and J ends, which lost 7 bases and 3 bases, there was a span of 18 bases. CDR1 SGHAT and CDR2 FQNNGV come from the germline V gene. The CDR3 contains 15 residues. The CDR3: CASMEDQAAYTEAFF. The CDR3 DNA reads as TGTGCCAGCATGGAAGATCAAGCGGCGTACACTGAAGCTTTCTTT.

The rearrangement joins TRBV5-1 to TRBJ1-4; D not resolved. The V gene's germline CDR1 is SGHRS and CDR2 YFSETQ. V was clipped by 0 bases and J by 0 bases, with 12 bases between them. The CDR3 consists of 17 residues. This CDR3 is CASSLAPDEATNEKLFF. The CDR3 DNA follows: TGCGCCAGCAGCTTGGCGCCAGATGAAGCAACTAATGAAAAACTGTTTTTT.

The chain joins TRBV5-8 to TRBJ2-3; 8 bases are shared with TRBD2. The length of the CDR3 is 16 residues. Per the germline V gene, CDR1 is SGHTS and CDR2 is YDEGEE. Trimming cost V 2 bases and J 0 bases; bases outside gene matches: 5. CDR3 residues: CASSLGLAGSTDTQYF. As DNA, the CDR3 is TGTGCCAGCAGCTTAGGGCTAGCGGGTAGCACAGATACGCAGTATTTT.